Following are 10 T cell receptor beta chains from one sample sequenced in a study of T cells in Graves' hyperthyroidism and ophthalmopathy. TCR beta CDR3 sequences were amplified from RNA transcripts. Carried out on the TCR CDR3, a first-round RT-PCR used the HTBI primer set. TCRdb re-called the multiplex PCR reads with MiXCR, one entry per CDR3 protein. Of fewer than 850,000 distinct CDR3 sequences in the sample, about 18% are singletons; the top ten hold 15% to 19%. The sequenced sample consisted of blood. The receptors derive from a man between 50 and 59 years old with Graves' hyperthyroidism.

This clonotype was detected many times. The J gene is TRBJ2-7, the V gene TRBV27, with TRBD2 as a possible D gene (5 bases). The length of the CDR3 is 15 residues. CDR1 and CDR2 from the germline V gene are MNHEY and SMNVEV (reference sequence). With 3 bases removed from V and 0 bases from J, the gap between germline ends came to 12 bases. CDR3 amino acids: CASSLDGVNSYEQYF. CDR3 DNA: TGTGCCAGCAGTTTGGACGGGGTTAACTCCTACGAGCAGTACTTC.

The sample holds many counts of this clonotype. The rearrangement uses TRBV7-9 and TRBJ1-1, with D tentatively TRBD1 (6 bases). CDR3 length: 15 residues. Looked up from germline, CDR1 is SEHNR and CDR2 is FQNEAQ (reference sequence). V lost 2 bases and J 1 base, leaving 11 bases between the germline ends. The CDR3 spells CASSLSGQSNTEAFF. The CDR3 DNA reads as TGTGCCAGCAGCTTAAGTGGACAGTCGAACACTGAAGCTTTCTTT.

This clonotype occurred many times. The V gene is TRBV3-1, the J gene TRBJ2-1; 8 nucleotides align to TRBD2. Trimming removed 6 bases from V and 6 bases from J; junction bases left unmatched: 7. This CDR3 spans 14 amino acids. Germline V CDR1 and CDR2: LGHDT, YNNKEL (reference sequence). The CDR3 loop reads CASRQTGTSNEQFF. The CDR3 DNA reads as TGTGCCAGCAGACAAACCGGGACTAGCAATGAGCAGTTCTTC.

In its sample, this clonotype was seen many times. The chain employs TRBV2 and TRBJ2-7, with D uncertain. The CDR3 loop spans 13 amino acids. The V end was cut by 8 bases, the J end by 0 bases, with 11 bases between. The V gene's germline CDR1 is SNHLY and CDR2 FYNNEI. CDR3 DNA sequence: TGTGCCAGCCACGGTTTGGGCTCCTACGAGCAGTACTTC. It specifies CASHGLGSYEQYF.

This clonotype was recorded a few times. The CDR3 region is CAHGGSLSGNTIYF. CDR3 in DNA: TGTGCGCACGGGGGCAGTCTCTCTGGAAACACCATATATTTT. The rearrangement links TRBV30 to TRBJ1-3; TRBD1 might be the D (6 bases). The germline gives CDR1 GTSNPN, CDR2 SVGIG (reference sequence). The CDR3 is 14 residues long.

The rearrangement uses TRBV19 and TRBJ2-1; TRBD2 matches at 9 bases. V dropped 1 base and J dropped 2; count of bases not matched to a gene: 6. Germline CDR1 LNHDA, CDR2 SQIVND (reference sequence). The CDR3 runs to 17 residues. CDR3 bases: TGTGCCAGTAGTATAGCAGCGGGAGGAGCTACCTACAATGAGCAGTTCTTC. The encoded protein is CASSIAAGGATYNEQFF.

This clonotype came up many times. The V and J genes are TRBV28 and TRBJ1-1; no definite D call. Germline V gives CDR1 MDHEN, CDR2 SYDVKM. This CDR3 region has 15 residues. Deletions cut 3 bases from V and 0 bases from J, with 11 bases between. The CDR3 sequence: CASSLGRFMNTEAFF. CDR3 nucleotides: TGTGCCAGCAGTTTGGGCCGTTTCATGAACACTGAAGCTTTCTTT.

The genes are TRBV18 and TRBJ1-5; 10 bases map to TRBD1. CDR1 KGHSH and CDR2 LQKENI come from the germline V gene. The CDR3 loop spans 16 amino acids. Trimming cost V 0 bases and J 2 bases; bases outside gene matches: 1. Written as DNA, the CDR3 is TGTGCCAGCTCACCACCTGGGACAGGGGGCAATCAGCCCCAGCATTTT. Its protein product is CASSPPGTGGNQPQHF.

This clonotype was counted ten times or more. This chain joins TRBV10-3 and TRBJ2-7, with a tentative D call TRBD1 (5 bases). V lost 7 bases to trimming and J lost 4 bases, with 17 bases between them. Germline values: CDR1 ENHRY, CDR2 SYGVKD. The CDR3 totals 14 residues. This CDR3 reads CAITRTQETYEQYF. CDR3 DNA sequence: TGTGCCATCACTAGGACACAGGAGACTTACGAGCAGTACTTC.

This clonotype was seen at least ten times. This chain links TRBV6-1 with TRBJ2-2, with 8 nucleotides matching TRBD1. Germline loops: CDR1 MNHNS, CDR2 SASEGT. The CDR3 is 19 amino acids. The V and J ends lost 8 bases and 0 bases, in that order; junction bases with no gene match: 17. The CDR3 here is CASLGIRTGKLPNTGELFF. CDR3 nucleotide sequence: TGTGCCAGCTTAGGTATACGGACAGGGAAGCTACCGAACACCGGGGAGCTGTTTTTT.